The following is a T cell receptor (beta chain) sequence with its context. The antigen is undetermined. The data stem from a study of T cell responses to AZD1222 COVID-19 vaccine. The assay was immunoSEQ multiplex PCR, and TCRdb's table has in-frame clones only and misses some. The sample has about 47,000 clones, around 80% seen once; the top ten hold less than 25%. Study-level results: Distributed over spike, vaccine-associated CD4 TCRs predominated at 160-218 and 743-854.

Material: peripheral blood, obtained 28 days after the second dose of the MenACWY control vaccine. The TCR was taken from an adult who received the MenACWY meningococcal vaccine as a control.

DNA of the CDR3: TGTGCCAGCAGTCCACAGGGCTTGAACACTGAAGCTTTCTTT. Its translation: CASSPQGLNTEAFF. V gene TRBV7-9 combines with J gene TRBJ1-1; a possible D gene is TRBD1 (6 bases). The V and J ends lost 6 bases and 0 bases respectively, with 11 bases between them. CDR1 is SEHNR and CDR2 is FQNEAQ in the germline V gene (reference sequence). There are 14 residues in the CDR3.